These 13 T cell receptor beta chains were all obtained from the same sample, sequenced in a study of cytomegalovirus exposure and HLA in healthy donors. It was with 60 Vbeta and 13 Jbeta primers that the PCR ran. Clones were sequenced by immunoSEQ multiplex PCR, and TCRdb holds only the in-frame ones, with some missing. Of about 93,000 clones in the sample, 82% were seen once. Sequencing was carried out using PBMCs. All receptors come from a man over 45 in good health and CMV-seronegative.

The chain couples TRBV5-6 to TRBJ2-3; D uncertain. The ends were cut back, 4 bases at V and 2 bases at J, with 8 bases in the middle. CDR3 length equals 13 residues. Germline-derived CDR1 and CDR2 are SGHDT and YYEEEE. The CDR3 region has the DNA TGTGCCAGCAGCCCAGTCCCCACAGATACGCAGTATTTT. Its translation: CASSPVPTDTQYF.

The chain is built from TRBV30 and TRBJ1-5; D is undetermined. The CDR3 has 14 residues. V lost 0 bases, J lost 2 bases, and 8 bases lay in between. CDR1 GTSNPN and CDR2 SVGIG come from the germline V gene (reference sequence). The CDR3 region is CAWSVQIGNQPQHF. CDR3 bases: TGTGCCTGGAGTGTACAGATAGGCAATCAGCCCCAGCATTTT.

CDR3 DNA sequence: TGTGCCAGCAGTTGGCGGAATGAGCAGTTCTTC. This codes for CASSWRNEQFF. This chain uses TRBV2 with TRBJ2-1, with D hard to call. Between the trimmed V and J ends, which lost 5 bases and 7 bases, there was a span of 6 bases. The germline CDR1 and CDR2 sequences are SNHLY and FYNNEI. The CDR3 extends over 11 amino acids.

The gene calls are TRBV18 and TRBJ2-5, with 10 bases matching TRBD1. This CDR3 is built from 15 residues. Germline CDR1 reads KGHSH; CDR2 reads LQKENI. V shed 3 bases and J 5 bases; nucleotides not matched to a gene: 6. Written as DNA, the CDR3 is TGTGCCAGCTCACCTAGGGACAGGGGATTCGAGACCCAGTACTTC. Protein sequence: CASSPRDRGFETQYF.

The rearrangement links TRBV5-8 to TRBJ2-2, with TRBD2 identical over 8 bases. Germline V gives CDR1 SGHTS, CDR2 YDEGEE. The CDR3 contains 15 residues. The V segment lost 7 bases and the J segment 2 bases; nucleotides outside the gene matches: 7. The CDR3, as DNA: TGTGCCAGCGGGAAGACTAGCGTTAACACCGGGGAGCTGTTTTTT. Protein product: CASGKTSVNTGELFF.

V and J are TRBV7-9 and TRBJ2-7; possibly TRBD1 for D (5 bases). Trimming shortened V by 5 bases and J by 4 bases, and 12 bases separated the two germline ends. This CDR3 contains 13 residues. The germline V gene encodes CDR1 SEHNR and CDR2 FQNEAQ (reference sequence). This CDR3 reads CASSPAQGYEQYF. The CDR3 DNA sequence: TGTGCCAGCAGCCCGGCGCAGGGTTACGAGCAGTACTTC.

This chain uses TRBV28 with TRBJ2-1; 13 bases match TRBD2. V lost 1 base to trimming and J lost 7 bases; unmatched junction nucleotides: 4. This CDR3 has 16 residues. Germline CDR1 and CDR2: MDHEN and SYDVKM. This CDR3 is CASSLFGTSGTNEQFF. Here the CDR3 DNA reads TGTGCCAGCAGTTTATTCGGGACTAGCGGGACTAATGAGCAGTTCTTC. The variable domain in full, with the rest retrieved from reference TRBV28 and TRBJ2-1, is DVKVTQSSRYLVKRTGEKVFLECVQDMDHENMFWYRQDPGLGLRLIYFSYDVKMKEKGDIPEGYSVSREKKERFSLILESASTNQTSMYLCASSLFGTSGTNEQFFGPGTRLTVL.

The V and J genes are TRBV27 and TRBJ2-7, with a possible D match to TRBD2 (5 bases). Trimming removed 5 bases from V and 6 bases from J, with 14 bases in between. CDR3 length equals 13 residues. Germline V lookup: CDR1 MNHEY, CDR2 SMNVEV (reference sequence). The CDR3 region has the DNA TGTGCCAGCAGTCGGCCAGGAGGCGTCGAGCAGTACTTC. Translating gives CASSRPGGVEQYF.

The rearrangement joins TRBV7-3 to TRBJ1-1, with D possibly TRBD1 on 6 matching bases. The germline gives CDR1 SGHTA, CDR2 FQGTGA. V was shortened by 6 bases and J by 1 base, with 9 bases between the two germline ends. This CDR3 is built from 13 residues. This CDR3 is CASRGQRNTEAFF. As DNA, the CDR3 is TGTGCCAGCAGAGGACAGAGGAACACTGAAGCTTTCTTT.

The genes are TRBV5-1 and TRBJ2-1; 7 bases are shared with TRBD1. Germline trimming cut 4 bases from V and 15 bases from J; bases unmatched to any gene: 10. The CDR3 totals 12 residues. Germline CDR1 SGHRS, CDR2 YFSETQ. The DNA for the CDR3 is TGCGCCAGCAGCACCGGTGACAGGGAAGGGTTCTTC. It codes for CASSTGDREGFF.

The chain is built from TRBV6-5 and TRBJ2-7, with 9 positions matching TRBD1. Germline loops: CDR1 MNHEY, CDR2 SVGAGI. The CDR3 sequence is 15 residues long. With V trimmed by 8 bases and J by 4 bases, 12 bases remained unmatched. The CDR3 protein is CASQFTGQGYYEQYF. CDR3 DNA: TGTGCCAGCCAATTTACGGGACAGGGATATTACGAGCAGTACTTC.

This chain uses TRBV9 with TRBJ2-4; 10 nucleotides agree with TRBD2. The CDR3 is 16 amino acids. Germline V CDR1 and CDR2: SGDLS, YYNGEE. J was trimmed by 3 bases and V by 3 bases; bases with no gene match: 6. This CDR3 reads CASSALAGEGKNIQYF. The DNA for the CDR3 is TGTGCCAGCAGCGCCCTAGCGGGGGAAGGCAAAAACATTCAGTACTTC.

The rearrangement joins TRBV28 to TRBJ1-2; 7 nucleotides agree with TRBD1. The V and J ends lost 7 bases and 8 bases, in that order; junction bases with no gene match: 10. The CDR3 spans 13 residues. The germline V gene encodes CDR1 MDHEN and CDR2 SYDVKM. The DNA for the CDR3 is TGTGCCAGCACCCAGGGGGTAGCAGGGGGCTACACCTTC. Translated: CASTQGVAGGYTF.